These 4 T cell receptor beta chains share one sample of origin, sequenced in a study of identifying expanded T cells in peripheral blood (dated by TCRdb to the late 2010s). The receptor library was made with the immunoSEQ multiplex PCR assay. As stored in TCRdb, this immuneACCESS dataset retains in-frame rearrangements with V and J assigned. A fraction of the clones does not appear; measured against another copy, unresolved V genes explain less than half of the discrepancy, and the remainder lacks a known reason. The sample table holds 75,000 to 90,000 clones, of which about 87% were seen once. The ten largest account for 7% to 7.5% of the sample. The sample taken for sequencing was blood. The receptors come from a person aged 18 to 70 in good health.

This chain links TRBV10-3 with TRBJ1-3; D is unresolved. The CDR3 is 14 amino acids. CDR1 ENHRY and CDR2 SYGVKD come from the germline V gene. Trimming took 2 bases from V and 4 from J, leaving 9 bases between them. CDR3 sequence: CAISEMAEGNTIYF. The CDR3 DNA follows: TGTGCCATCAGTGAGATGGCAGAGGGAAACACCATATATTTT.

V gene TRBV2 combines with J gene TRBJ2-7; D call uncertain. Germline values: CDR1 SNHLY, CDR2 FYNNEI. V lost 3 bases, J lost 3 bases, and 9 bases lay in between. This CDR3 has 13 residues. The DNA for the CDR3 is TGTGCCAGCAGTGACGGCCGGGTCTACGAGCAGTACTTC. Its translation: CASSDGRVYEQYF.

J is TRBJ2-3 and V is TRBV29-1, with 14 nucleotides matching TRBD2. The germline gives CDR1 SQVTM, CDR2 ANQGSEA. The junction had 4 bases not matched to a gene; V was cut back by 5 bases and J by 3 bases. This CDR3 has 15 residues. This CDR3 reads CSVWGLAGATDTQYF. In DNA form, the CDR3 reads TGCAGCGTTTGGGGACTAGCGGGAGCAACAGATACGCAGTATTTT.

This clone showed up just a few times. The rearrangement links TRBV6-6 to TRBJ2-7, with TRBD2 matching over 7 bases. Germline CDR1 is MNHNY and CDR2 is SVGAGI (reference sequence). The CDR3 spans 13 residues. V was pared by 7 bases and J by 2 bases, with 5 bases of the junction left unmatched. The CDR3 nucleotides are TGTGCCAGCACGCTAGCGGAACCCTACGAGCAGTACTTC. This sequence encodes CASTLAEPYEQYF.